This TCR beta chain came from a study of T-cell memory formation after mild COVID-19. Turning to the study itself: Largely, TCR clusters stayed within a single donor. Points from the study as a whole: Proof of SARS-CoV-2 specificity was absent for the second-wave clones that crested on day 37. Clones that contracted from day 15 to 85 were balanced CD4/CD8, while later expanders leaned CD4+. Pre-infection memory contained some responding clones, which suggested that cross-reactive memory had joined.

TCRdb recomputed calls from the 5' RACE reads with MiXCR, one row per CDR3 protein. The sample has around 470,000 distinct CDR3 sequences, 20% seen once; the top ten hold approximately 8.1%. Details on this clonotype: Its specificity is unknown.

This CDR3 comprises 12 residues. V dropped 8 bases and J dropped 3 bases, with 11 bases sitting between them. V and J are TRBV12-3 or TRBV12-4 and TRBJ2-7; D is possibly TRBD1 (6 bases). Sequencing was done on a sample of PBMCs or a T cell subset sorted from them (not recorded which). This clonotype originated in an adult woman who had mild COVID-19 (a few samples of this study predate the infection). Cell type and time point are not known. CDR3 loop: CASGDRLYEQYF. Written as DNA, the CDR3 is TGTGCCAGCGGTGACAGGCTCTACGAGCAGTACTTC.